This entry features one T cell receptor beta chain sequence. This sample was taken from a study of blood T cell repertoires in COVID-19. The CDR3 is 15 amino acids. V was shortened by 4 bases and J by 5 bases, with 18 bases between the two germline ends. Germline lookup yields CDR1 MGHRA and CDR2 YSYEKL. TCRdb keeps only in-frame clones here, not all; method: immunoSEQ multiplex PCR. In the table there are over 350,000 clones, 88% of which are singletons. Sequencing was performed on PBMCs or T cells enriched from blood (not recorded which). This chain connects TRBV4-1 to TRBJ2-7; weak D call: TRBD1 (6 bases). This receptor was taken from a woman aged 18-29 years who had recovered from COVID-19. The CDR3 sequence: CASSPDMWGRDEQYF. CDR3 nucleotide sequence: TGCGCCAGCAGCCCGGATATGTGGGGGCGAGACGAGCAGTACTTC.